The 20 T cell receptor beta chains reported below all come from one sample, sequenced in a study of blood T cell repertoires in COVID-19. The protocol was immunoSEQ multiplex PCR, while the TCRdb copy is restricted to in-frame clones and leaves out a portion. The sample yields 120,000 to 150,000 clones, approximately 79% seen once. Sequencing was done on a sample of peripheral blood. Receptor source: a man in his fifties with active or convalescent COVID-19.

This clone was counted a single time. The chain couples TRBV3-1 (or the pseudogene TRBV3-2) to TRBJ2-7, with D maybe TRBD2 (5 bases). The CDR3 is made up of 12 amino acids. The germline V gene encodes CDR1 LGHDT and CDR2 YNNKEL (reference sequence). V lost 4 bases and J lost 5, with 9 bases in between. CDR3 coding DNA: TGTGCCAGCAGCCGAGGGTGGAACGAGCAGTACTTC. Translation: CASSRGWNEQYF.

This chain links TRBV7-9 with TRBJ1-2; D ambiguous. The CDR3 runs 13 residues. Trimming took off 6 bases at V and 4 bases at J, with 12 bases between the two ends. Looked up from germline, CDR1 is SEHNR and CDR2 is FQNEAQ (reference sequence). In nucleotides, the CDR3 is TGTGCCAGCAGTCCTGCGGTTTTCTATGGCTACACCTTC. Its protein is CASSPAVFYGYTF.

J is TRBJ2-1 and V is TRBV10-3; D possibly corresponds to TRBD2 (7 bases). The germline CDR1 and CDR2 sequences are ENHRY and SYGVKD. CDR3 length: 15 residues. Trimming removed 10 bases from V and 6 bases from J, with 22 bases in between. The CDR3: CATDRGGGPVNEQFF. CDR3 DNA sequence: TGTGCCACCGATAGGGGGGGAGGGCCCGTCAATGAGCAGTTCTTC.

J is TRBJ2-5 and V is TRBV14; 9 nucleotides agree with TRBD2. Germline CDR1 SGHDN, CDR2 FVKESK. Losses at the gene ends were 1 base for V and 5 bases for J; bases not matched to a gene: 2. This CDR3 spans 14 amino acids. The CDR3 here is CASSQGLAGETQYF. In nucleotides, the CDR3 is TGTGCCAGCAGCCAAGGCCTAGCGGGGGAGACCCAGTACTTC.

The chain carries TRBV30 and TRBJ1-4; 8 bases map to TRBD1. The V and J ends lost 2 bases and 7 bases, in that order; junction bases with no gene match: 6. Germline loops: CDR1 GTSNPN, CDR2 SVGIG (reference sequence). The CDR3 consists of 14 residues. CDR3 nucleotides: TGTGCCTGGAGTCCTGGACAGGGATTTGAAAAACTGTTTTTT. This sequence encodes CAWSPGQGFEKLFF.

The chain carries TRBV2 and TRBJ2-4; D is possibly TRBD2 (5 bases). Germline loops: CDR1 SNHLY, CDR2 FYNNEI. V dropped 2 bases and J dropped 12 bases, with 8 bases sitting between them. CDR3 length equals 11 residues. In nucleotides, the CDR3 is TGTGCCAGCAGTGAATCCGGGAATCAGTACTTC. As protein: CASSESGNQYF.

This clone showed up just once. The chain links TRBV19 to TRBJ1-5; D not resolved. The CDR3 runs to 15 residues. Germline V CDR1 and CDR2: LNHDA, SQIVND (reference sequence). Trimming took off 1 base at V and 6 bases at J, with 13 bases between the two ends. CDR3 residues: CASSIVLNAGQPQHF. As DNA, the CDR3 is TGTGCCAGTAGTATAGTTCTCAACGCAGGTCAGCCCCAGCATTTT. The entire variable domain, with the rest obtained from reference TRBV19 and TRBJ1-5, is as follows: DGGITQSPKYLFRKEGQNVTLSCEQNLNHDAMYWYRQDPGQGLRLIYYSQIVNDFQKGDIAEGYSVSREKKESFPLTVTSAQKNPTAFYLCASSIVLNAGQPQHFGDGTRLSIL.

The chain carries TRBV21-1 and TRBJ1-3; the tabulated D call, TRBD1, remains unverified against the DNA. TRBV21-1 is a listed pseudogene. This CDR3 contains 13 residues. Written as DNA, the CDR3 is TGTGCCAGCCTGACACCGTCCGTGGACACCATATATTTT. This translates into CASLTPSVDTIYF.

This clone has a handful of counts. The V and J genes are TRBV4-1 and TRBJ1-1; D is perhaps TRBD1 (6 bases). CDR3 length: 14 amino acids. Germline V gene lookup returns CDR1 MGHRA and CDR2 YSYEKL. Between the trimmed V and J ends, which lost 0 bases and 6 bases, there was a span of 11 bases. CDR3 region: CASSQDLQGAEAFF. The CDR3 nucleotides are TGCGCCAGCAGCCAAGACCTACAGGGCGCTGAAGCTTTCTTT.

The V and J genes are TRBV2 and TRBJ2-1, with TRBD2 identical over 13 bases. The CDR3 runs to 13 residues. V lost 10 bases to trimming and J lost 6 bases; unmatched junction nucleotides: 3. CDR1 is SNHLY, CDR2 FYNNEI, per germline. The CDR3 loop is CATGLAGANEQFF. In DNA form, the CDR3 reads TGTGCCACCGGACTAGCGGGAGCCAATGAGCAGTTCTTC.

A single count supports this clone. This chain uses TRBV4-2 with TRBJ1-1, with D possibly matching TRBD1 (6 bases). This CDR3 comprises 14 residues. V lost 4 bases, J lost 11 bases, and 20 bases lay in between. The V gene's germline CDR1 is LGHNA and CDR2 YNFKEQ. CDR3 residues: CASSLFAQAGAAFF. DNA for the CDR3: TGTGCCAGCAGCCTTTTCGCACAGGCGGGGGCCGCTTTCTTT.

V and J are TRBV11-3 and TRBJ2-2; 10 bases fit TRBD2. CDR1 SGHNT and CDR2 YENEEA come from the germline V gene. The CDR3 sequence is 15 residues long. V lost 5 bases, J lost 4 bases, and 4 bases stayed unmatched. The CDR3 spells CASSPSSGSTGELFF. The DNA of the CDR3 is TGTGCCAGCAGCCCCTCTAGCGGGAGCACCGGGGAGCTGTTTTTT.

This clone was counted a few times. The rearrangement uses TRBV5-5 and TRBJ2-3; D is undetermined. V lost 2 bases and J lost 1, with 8 bases in between. From germline, CDR1 is SGHKS and CDR2 YYEKEE (reference sequence). This CDR3 region has 14 residues. Here the CDR3 DNA reads TGTGCCAGCAGCTTAGCTTCTGGCACAGATACGCAGTATTTT. Encoded protein: CASSLASGTDTQYF.

DNA of the CDR3: TGTGCCAGCAGCTCCATCTCTGGGGCCAACGTCCTGACTTTC. Amino acid sequence: CASSSISGANVLTF. The chain employs TRBV7-9 and TRBJ2-6; D not resolved. Germline V CDR1 and CDR2: SEHNR, FQNEAQ (reference sequence). The V and J ends lost 4 bases and 0 bases respectively, with 4 bases between them. This CDR3 comprises 14 residues.

The genes are TRBV6-5 and TRBJ2-1, with 8 bases that match TRBD1. The CDR3 has 15 amino acids. J was trimmed by 2 bases and V by 5 bases; bases with no gene match: 5. Per germline, CDR1 MNHEY and CDR2 SVGAGI. The CDR3 region has the DNA TGTGCCAGCAGTCTTCAGGGGGCGCCCTACAATGAGCAGTTCTTC. This sequence encodes CASSLQGAPYNEQFF.

J is TRBJ1-1 and V is TRBV15; D unresolved. The CDR3 is made up of 14 amino acids. Germline values: CDR1 LNHNV, CDR2 YYDKDF (reference sequence). Trimming shortened V by 0 bases and J by 0 bases, and 5 bases separated the two germline ends. The CDR3 region is CATSRDPVNTEAFF. The DNA for the CDR3 is TGTGCCACCAGCAGAGATCCCGTGAACACTGAAGCTTTCTTT. The full variable domain, its missing parts supplied by reference TRBV15 and TRBJ1-1, is DAMVIQNPRYQVTQFGKPVTLSCSQTLNHNVMYWYQQKSSQAPKLLFHYYDKDFNNEADTPDNFQSRRPNTSFCFLDIRSPGLGDTAMYLCATSRDPVNTEAFFGQGTRLTVV.

V usage is TRBV5-5 and J usage is TRBJ1-3; TRBD1 might be the D (5 bases). The length of the CDR3 is 15 residues. The germline V gene has CDR1 SGHKS and CDR2 YYEKEE (reference sequence). V was trimmed by 1 base and J by 1 base, leaving 9 bases between them. The chain's CDR3 is CASSLSRVSGNTIYF. The CDR3 DNA reads TGTGCCAGCAGCTTGAGCAGGGTTTCTGGAAACACCATATATTTT.

The chain combines TRBV6-5 with TRBJ1-4; possible D gene TRBD1, 5 bases. This CDR3 is 16 amino acids long. V lost 0 bases to trimming and J lost 7 bases, with 15 bases between them. The germline V gene encodes CDR1 MNHEY and CDR2 SVGAGI. CDR3 residues: CASSYSSLSQGEKLFF. The CDR3 nucleotides are TGTGCCAGCAGTTACTCGAGTCTCTCGCAGGGTGAAAAACTGTTTTTT.

The DNA of the CDR3 is TGCAGCGCCCCGGGACAGCCAGGAATAAAAAACAATGAGCAGTTCTTC. It translates to CSAPGQPGIKNNEQFF. This chain connects TRBV29-1 to TRBJ2-1, with 7 bases identical to TRBD1. The germline gives CDR1 SQVTM, CDR2 ANQGSEA. J was trimmed by 5 bases and V by 7 bases; bases with no gene match: 17. CDR3 length: 16 amino acids.

The gene calls are TRBV29-1 and TRBJ2-3, with D unclear. Deletions cut 7 bases from V and 5 bases from J, with 13 bases between. Germline CDR1 reads SQVTM; CDR2 reads ANQGSEA. The length of the CDR3 is 12 residues. The CDR3 nucleotides are TGCAGCGGAAGGCGGCTGGGAGATACGCAGTATTTT. Amino acid sequence: CSGRRLGDTQYF.